The 24 T cell receptor beta chains in this list originate from one sample, sequenced in a study of T cell responses to AZD1222 COVID-19 vaccine. Profiled with immunoSEQ multiplex PCR; TCRdb holds only in-frame clones, not every one. The sample records approximately 94,000 clones, about 93% being singletons. Source: peripheral blood, taken on day 0 of AZD1222 vaccination. These receptors came from an adult in good health.

The count of this clone is one. V gene TRBV6-6 combines with J gene TRBJ1-4, with D unclear. Germline V CDR1 and CDR2: MNHNY, SVGAGI (reference sequence). The CDR3 covers 15 residues. The germline V and J ends were trimmed by 7 bases and 8 bases, with 20 bases remaining between them. In DNA, the CDR3 is TGTGCCAGCACTCCCAATTTAGGGAGGAAAGAAAAACTGTTTTTT. It specifies CASTPNLGRKEKLFF.

The CDR3 region is CASSWTSVAKNIQYF. CDR3 in DNA: TGTGCCAGCAGCTGGACGAGTGTAGCCAAAAACATTCAGTACTTC. V usage is TRBV11-2 and J usage is TRBJ2-4, with D unresolved. The V gene lost 4 bases and the J gene lost 0 bases, with 10 bases spanning the gap. Germline V gene data show CDR1 as SGHAT and CDR2 as FQNNGV. The CDR3 spans 15 residues.

This chain links TRBV7-2 with TRBJ2-2; 12 bases line up with TRBD2. The CDR3 has 16 amino acids. V dropped 5 bases and J dropped 2; count of bases not matched to a gene: 3. CDR1 SGHTA and CDR2 FQGNSA come from the germline V gene. CDR3 residues: CASSAGLAGNTGELFF. CDR3 DNA sequence: TGTGCCAGCAGCGCCGGACTAGCGGGAAACACCGGGGAGCTGTTTTTT.

This clone was detected only once. This sequence joins TRBV28 and TRBJ2-7; possibly TRBD1 for D (6 bases). This CDR3 region has 11 residues. Trimming pared 11 bases from V and 1 base from J, leaving 9 bases between. Germline V gene sequence: CDR1 MDHEN, CDR2 SYDVKM. CDR3 nucleotides: TGTGCCTGTGGACAGTCCTACGAGCAGTACTTC. Encoded protein: CACGQSYEQYF.

This chain joins TRBV5-1 and TRBJ2-7; no clear D gene. The V gene's germline CDR1 is SGHRS and CDR2 YFSETQ. This CDR3 comprises 16 residues. V lost 4 bases to trimming and J lost 4 bases, with 21 bases between them. As DNA, the CDR3 is TGCGCCAGCAGCCTTAACCCAAGTATATCCGGGTACGAGCAGTACTTC. Amino acid sequence: CASSLNPSISGYEQYF. The whole variable domain, filled in from reference TRBV5-1 and TRBJ2-7, reads KAGVTQTPRYLIKTRGQQVTLSCSPISGHRSVSWYQQTPGQGLQFLFEYFSETQRNKGNFPGRFSGRQFSNSRSEMNVSTLELGDSALYLCASSLNPSISGYEQYFGPGTRLTVT.

The chain combines TRBV18 with TRBJ2-7; TRBD2 might be the D (5 bases). The CDR3 totals 15 residues. The germline V gene has CDR1 KGHSH and CDR2 LQKENI. The V end was cut by 1 base, the J end by 2 bases, with 12 bases between. CDR3 sequence: CASSPLLVSTYEQYF. The CDR3 region has the DNA TGTGCCAGCTCACCACTACTAGTAAGTACCTACGAGCAGTACTTC.

This clone was seen once. The chain recombines TRBV7-9 with TRBJ1-6, with D perhaps matching TRBD1 (6 bases). With 1 base removed from V and 3 bases from J, the gap between germline ends came to 16 bases. The V gene's germline CDR1 is SEHNR and CDR2 FQNEAQ (reference sequence). The CDR3 contains 18 residues. This CDR3 is CASSLVDRSAFYNSPLHF. The CDR3 DNA reads as TGTGCCAGCAGCTTAGTTGACAGGAGTGCTTTCTATAATTCACCCCTCCACTTT. Supplemented by reference TRBV7-9 and TRBJ1-6, the full variable domain reads DTGVSQNPRHKITKRGQNVTFRCDPISEHNRLYWYRQTLGQGPEFLTYFQNEAQLEKSRLLSDRFSAERPKGSFSTLEIQRTEQGDSAMYLCASSLVDRSAFYNSPLHFGNGTRLTVT.

The chain recombines TRBV27 with TRBJ1-2, with D hard to call. This CDR3 has 15 amino acids. Trimming took off 7 bases at V and 7 bases at J, with 22 bases between the two ends. Germline CDR1 MNHEY, CDR2 SMNVEV (reference sequence). The CDR3 nucleotides read TGTGCCAGCACCAACCAAGGCATGGGTTCCGGTGGCTACACCTTC. Residues: CASTNQGMGSGGYTF.

The chain is built from TRBV9 and TRBJ2-5, with D possibly being TRBD1 (6 bases). The germline V gene has CDR1 SGDLS and CDR2 YYNGEE. This CDR3 region has 16 residues. V lost 0 bases to trimming and J lost 2 bases, with 14 bases between them. Here the CDR3 reads CASSVGGQSFQETQYF. The CDR3 DNA follows: TGTGCCAGCAGCGTAGGAGGACAGAGCTTTCAAGAGACCCAGTACTTC. The variable domain in full, completed from reference TRBV9 and TRBJ2-5, reads DSGVTQTPKHLITATGQRVTLRCSPRSGDLSVYWYQQSLDQGLQFLIQYYNGEERAKGNILERFSAQQFPDLHSELNLSSLELGDSALYFCASSVGGQSFQETQYFGPGTRLLVL.

This rearrangement joins TRBV28 to TRBJ2-3; TRBD1 matches 8 bases. CDR1 MDHEN and CDR2 SYDVKM come from the germline V gene. Trimming removed 5 bases from V and 9 bases from J; junction bases left unmatched: 10. The CDR3 covers 14 residues. The CDR3 nucleotides read TGTGCCAGCAGTCCACCCGGACAGGGTTACACGCAGTATTTT. Amino acid sequence: CASSPPGQGYTQYF.

The CDR3, as DNA: TGTGCCAGCAGCCTGTGGGCCAAAAACATTCAGTACTTC. This sequence encodes CASSLWAKNIQYF. V is TRBV28 and J is TRBJ2-4, with D uncertain. There are 13 residues in the CDR3. Germline V lookup: CDR1 MDHEN, CDR2 SYDVKM. Trimming shortened V by 6 bases and J by 1 base, and 7 bases separated the two germline ends.

There are a few counts of this clone. The chain uses TRBV14 and TRBJ2-1; possibly TRBD2 for D (6 bases). The germline V gene encodes CDR1 SGHDN and CDR2 FVKESK. The CDR3 is made up of 17 amino acids. Trimming pared 1 base from V and 6 bases from J, leaving 19 bases between. CDR3 coding DNA: TGTGCCAGCAGCCAAGCTTGGGGGGTCATACTGGGCAATGAGCAGTTCTTC. Translated: CASSQAWGVILGNEQFF.

The chain carries TRBV19 and TRBJ1-3, with TRBD1 identical over 7 bases. This CDR3 is built from 15 residues. With 8 bases clipped from V and 3 bases from J, the junction kept 10 bases outside the gene matches. Germline CDR1 LNHDA, CDR2 SQIVND (reference sequence). CDR3 DNA sequence: TGTGCCAGTCGCCCACGGGACAGAGATGGAAACACCATATATTTT. Protein product: CASRPRDRDGNTIYF.

The V call is TRBV7-3, the J call TRBJ2-1; TRBD2 is a possible D gene (6 bases). The V gene's germline CDR1 is SGHTA and CDR2 FQGTGA. Deletions cut 1 base from V and 6 bases from J, with 13 bases between. The CDR3 extends over 15 amino acids. The CDR3 loop is CASSLKAGPINEQFF. The DNA of the CDR3 is TGTGCCAGCAGCTTAAAGGCGGGGCCCATCAATGAGCAGTTCTTC.

V is TRBV9 and J is TRBJ1-6; D might be TRBD1 (5 bases). Germline values: CDR1 SGDLS, CDR2 YYNGEE. This CDR3 has 15 residues. V lost 0 bases and J lost 9, with 13 bases in between. CDR3 bases: TGTGCCAGCAGCGTAGAGGGGATGCGGGGTTCACCCCTCCACTTT. Residues: CASSVEGMRGSPLHF.

This rearrangement joins TRBV11-2 to TRBJ1-2; D perhaps matches TRBD1 (6 bases). Germline CDR1 is SGHAT and CDR2 is FQNNGV. The CDR3 is made up of 13 amino acids. The V and J ends lost 5 bases and 5 bases respectively, with 12 bases between them. The CDR3 DNA is TGTGCCAGCAGCCCCAGGGGAAAGTATGGCTACACCTTC. Protein sequence: CASSPRGKYGYTF.

This chain connects TRBV29-1 to TRBJ1-3; weak D call: TRBD1 (5 bases). CDR1 and CDR2 (germline): SQVTM, ANQGSEA. The CDR3 consists of 12 residues. The ends were cut back, 3 bases at V and 7 bases at J, with 10 bases in the middle. CDR3 amino acids: CSVETVPNTIYF. The CDR3 bases are TGCAGCGTTGAGACAGTCCCCAACACCATATATTTT.

This chain connects TRBV13 to TRBJ1-4; TRBD1 aligns across 9 bases. The CDR3 totals 16 residues. Germline CDR1 PRHDT, CDR2 FYEKMQ (reference sequence). Trimming removed 6 bases from V and 0 bases from J; junction bases left unmatched: 5. CDR3 coding DNA: TGTGCCAGCAGTTACACAGGGGGCGCAACTAATGAAAAACTGTTTTTT. This encodes CASSYTGGATNEKLFF.

About this clone: One end of the junction fails to match germline, which may point to a read error. This rearrangement joins TRBV2 to TRBJ2-1; tentatively, D is TRBD1 (6 bases). The germline CDR1 and CDR2 sequences are SNHLY and FYNNEI. The CDR3 runs 15 residues. CDR3 region: CASTETGMTHNEQFF. The CDR3 DNA reads TGTGCCAGCACTGAAACAGGGATGACTCACAATGAGCAGTTCTTC.

The chain recombines TRBV29-1 with TRBJ2-1; 11 nucleotides match TRBD2. The CDR3 is 12 amino acids. Germline assignment: CDR1 SQVTM and CDR2 ANQGSEA. J was trimmed by 15 bases and V by 1 base; bases with no gene match: 5. This CDR3 is CSVEGSGRAVFF. CDR3 in DNA: TGCAGCGTTGAAGGTAGCGGGAGGGCGGTGTTCTTC.

V usage is TRBV7-2 and J usage is TRBJ1-1, with a weak D call TRBD1 (6 bases). The CDR3 has 13 residues. Deletions cut 6 bases from V and 1 base from J, with 9 bases between. Germline-derived CDR1 and CDR2 are SGHTA and FQGNSA. CDR3 sequence: CASRRQENTEAFF. The CDR3, as DNA: TGTGCCAGCAGGAGACAGGAGAACACTGAAGCTTTCTTT.

The gene calls are TRBV14 and TRBJ2-1; a weak D match, TRBD2 (5 bases). Germline V gene lookup returns CDR1 SGHDN and CDR2 FVKESK. V lost 1 base and J 14 bases, leaving 15 bases between the germline ends. The CDR3 has 13 residues. CDR3 sequence: CASSQGSDSVKFF. The DNA of the CDR3 is TGTGCCAGCAGCCAAGGGAGTGATAGCGTGAAGTTCTTC.

The V and J genes are TRBV25-1 and TRBJ2-5; TRBD2 matches 9 bases. Trimming at V came to 5 bases and at J to 5 bases, leaving 6 bases not matched to a gene. Per germline, CDR1 MGHDK and CDR2 SYGVNS. There are 14 residues in the CDR3. Here the CDR3 DNA reads TGTGCCAGCAGTTGGCGGGAGGGCCGGGAGACCCAGTACTTC. Its protein is CASSWREGRETQYF. Supplemented by reference TRBV25-1 and TRBJ2-5, the full variable domain reads EADIYQTPRYLVIGTGKKITLECSQTMGHDKMYWYQQDPGMELHLIHYSYGVNSTEKGDLSSESTVSRIRTEHFPLTLESARPSHTSQYLCASSWREGRETQYFGPGTRLLVL.

The chain recombines TRBV3-1 (or the pseudogene TRBV3-2) with TRBJ2-5; D gene uncertain. Germline V gives CDR1 LGHDT, CDR2 YNNKEL (reference sequence). This CDR3 comprises 14 residues. Trimming cost V 4 bases and J 5 bases, with 14 bases left between them. CDR3 amino acids: CASSLEPSRETQYF. The CDR3 DNA sequence: TGTGCCAGCAGCCTGGAGCCCTCCCGGGAGACCCAGTACTTC.